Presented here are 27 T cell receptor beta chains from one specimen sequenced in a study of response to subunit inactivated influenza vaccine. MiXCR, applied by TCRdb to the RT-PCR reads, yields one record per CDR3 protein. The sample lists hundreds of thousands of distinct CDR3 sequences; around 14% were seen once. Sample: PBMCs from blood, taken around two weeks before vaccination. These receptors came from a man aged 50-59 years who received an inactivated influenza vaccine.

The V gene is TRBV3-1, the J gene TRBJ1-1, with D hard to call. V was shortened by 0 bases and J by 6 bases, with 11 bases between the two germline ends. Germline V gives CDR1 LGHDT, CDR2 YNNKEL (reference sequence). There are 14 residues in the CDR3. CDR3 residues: CASSQEGSVPEAFF. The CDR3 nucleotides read TGTGCCAGCAGCCAAGAGGGCAGTGTCCCTGAAGCTTTCTTT. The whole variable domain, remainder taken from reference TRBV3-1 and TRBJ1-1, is DTAVSQTPKYLVTQMGNDKSIKCEQNLGHDTMYWYKQDSKKFLKIMFSYNNKELIINETVPNRFSPKSPDKAHLNLHINSLELGDSAVYFCASSQEGSVPEAFFGQGTRLTVV.

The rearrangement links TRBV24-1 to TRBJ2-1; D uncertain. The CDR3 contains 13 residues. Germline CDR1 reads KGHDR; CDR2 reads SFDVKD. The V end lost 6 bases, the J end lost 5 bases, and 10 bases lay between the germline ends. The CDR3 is CATSNHRHNEQFF. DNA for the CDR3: TGTGCCACCAGTAACCACCGGCACAATGAGCAGTTCTTC.

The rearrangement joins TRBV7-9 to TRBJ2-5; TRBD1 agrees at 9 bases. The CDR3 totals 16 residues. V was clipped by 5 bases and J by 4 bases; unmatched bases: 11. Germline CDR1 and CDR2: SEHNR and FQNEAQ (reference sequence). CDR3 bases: TGTGCCAGCAGCGCGCACAGGGGGCTGGAGTTAGAGACCCAGTACTTC. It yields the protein CASSAHRGLELETQYF.

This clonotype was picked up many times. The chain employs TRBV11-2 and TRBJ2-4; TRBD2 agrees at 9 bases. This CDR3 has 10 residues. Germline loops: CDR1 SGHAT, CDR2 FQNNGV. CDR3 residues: CGLAADIQYF. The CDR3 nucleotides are TGTGGACTAGCGGCGGACATTCAGTACTTC.

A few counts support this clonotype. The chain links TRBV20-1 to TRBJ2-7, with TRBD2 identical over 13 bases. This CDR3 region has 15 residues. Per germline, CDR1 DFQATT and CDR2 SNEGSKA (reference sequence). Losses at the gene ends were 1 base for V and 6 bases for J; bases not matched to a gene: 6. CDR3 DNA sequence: TGCAGTGCTAGAGGGACTAGCGGGAGACTCTCCGAGCAGTACTTC. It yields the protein CSARGTSGRLSEQYF.

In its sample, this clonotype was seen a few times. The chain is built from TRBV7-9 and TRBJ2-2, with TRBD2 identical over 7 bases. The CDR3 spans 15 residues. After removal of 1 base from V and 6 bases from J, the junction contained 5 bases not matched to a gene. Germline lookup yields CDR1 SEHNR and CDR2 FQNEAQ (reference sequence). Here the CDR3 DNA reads TGTGCCAGCAGCTTAGTGGCGGGAGTCTCCGGGGAGCTGTTTTTT. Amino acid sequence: CASSLVAGVSGELFF.

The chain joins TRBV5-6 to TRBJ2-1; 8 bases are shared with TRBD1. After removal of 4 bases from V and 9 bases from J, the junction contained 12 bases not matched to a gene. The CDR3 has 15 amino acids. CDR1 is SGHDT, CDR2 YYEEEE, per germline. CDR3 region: CASSAQGALSLEQFF. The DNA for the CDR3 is TGTGCCAGCAGCGCCCAGGGGGCCTTGTCTCTTGAGCAGTTCTTC.

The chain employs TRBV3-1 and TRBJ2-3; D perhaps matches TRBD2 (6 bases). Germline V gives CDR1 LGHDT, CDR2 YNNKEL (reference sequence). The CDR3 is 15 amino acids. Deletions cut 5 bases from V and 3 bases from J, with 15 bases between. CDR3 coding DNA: TGTGCCAGCAGCATGCGAGTCGCGGGGACAGATACGCAGTATTTT. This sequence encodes CASSMRVAGTDTQYF.

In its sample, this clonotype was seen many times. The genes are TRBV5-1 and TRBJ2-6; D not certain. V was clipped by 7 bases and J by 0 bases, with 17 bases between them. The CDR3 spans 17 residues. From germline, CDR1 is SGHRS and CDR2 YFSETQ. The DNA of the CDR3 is TGCGCCAGCGGCATTACTGACCCTCTCTCTGGGGCCAACGTCCTGACTTTC. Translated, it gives CASGITDPLSGANVLTF.

CDR3 residues: CASSYSVGRLSPLHF. The CDR3 region has the DNA TGTGCCAGCAGTTACTCCGTGGGACGGCTTTCACCCCTCCACTTT. The chain uses TRBV6-5 and TRBJ1-6, with D possibly TRBD1 on 5 matching bases. Trimming shortened V by 0 bases and J by 9 bases, and 12 bases separated the two germline ends. The CDR3 sequence is 15 residues long. The germline gives CDR1 MNHEY, CDR2 SVGAGI.

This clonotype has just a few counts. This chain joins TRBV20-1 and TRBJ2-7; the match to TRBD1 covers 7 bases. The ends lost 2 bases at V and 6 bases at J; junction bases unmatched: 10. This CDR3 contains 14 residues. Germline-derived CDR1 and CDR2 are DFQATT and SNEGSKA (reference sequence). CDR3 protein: CSARRGQPQGEQYF. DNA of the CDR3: TGCAGTGCTAGACGGGGACAGCCGCAGGGCGAGCAGTACTTC.

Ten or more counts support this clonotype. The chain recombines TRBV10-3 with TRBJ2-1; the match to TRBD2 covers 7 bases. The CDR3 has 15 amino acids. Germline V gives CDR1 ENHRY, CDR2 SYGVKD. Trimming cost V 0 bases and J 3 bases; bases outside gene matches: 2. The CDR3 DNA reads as TGTGCCATCAGTGAGTCCGGGGGGTTCTACAATGAGCAGTTCTTC. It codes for CAISESGGFYNEQFF.

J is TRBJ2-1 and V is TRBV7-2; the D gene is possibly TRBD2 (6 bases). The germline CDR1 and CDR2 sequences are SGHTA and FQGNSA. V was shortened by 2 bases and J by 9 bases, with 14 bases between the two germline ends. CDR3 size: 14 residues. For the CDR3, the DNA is TGTGCCAGCAGCTTAAGCAGACTAGTAGCTGAGCAGTTCTTC. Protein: CASSLSRLVAEQFF.

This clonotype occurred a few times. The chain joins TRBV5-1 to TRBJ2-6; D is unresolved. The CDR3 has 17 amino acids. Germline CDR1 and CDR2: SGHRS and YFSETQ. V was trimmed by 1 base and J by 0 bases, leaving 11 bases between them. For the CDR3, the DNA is TGCGCCAGCAGCTTGACACCCCGAGCCTCTGGGGCCAACGTCCTGACTTTC. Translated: CASSLTPRASGANVLTF.

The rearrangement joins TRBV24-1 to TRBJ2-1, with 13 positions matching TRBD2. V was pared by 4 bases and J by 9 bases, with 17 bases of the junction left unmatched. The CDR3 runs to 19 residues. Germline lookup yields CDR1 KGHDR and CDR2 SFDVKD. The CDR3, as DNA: TGTGCCACCAGTGAGCCCGCTTATGGTACTAGCGGGGGGGCATCTGAGCAGTTCTTC. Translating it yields CATSEPAYGTSGGASEQFF.

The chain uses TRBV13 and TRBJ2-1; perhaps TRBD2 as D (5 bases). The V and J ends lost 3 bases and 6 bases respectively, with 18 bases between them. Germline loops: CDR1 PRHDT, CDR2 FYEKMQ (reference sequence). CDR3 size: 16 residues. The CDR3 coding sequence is TGTGCCAGCAGCTTGGCGGGTCCCCGGGAAGCCAATGAGCAGTTCTTC. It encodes CASSLAGPREANEQFF.

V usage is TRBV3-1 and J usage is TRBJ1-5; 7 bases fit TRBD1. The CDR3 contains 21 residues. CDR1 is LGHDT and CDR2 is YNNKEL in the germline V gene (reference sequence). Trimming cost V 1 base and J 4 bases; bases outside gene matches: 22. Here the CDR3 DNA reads TGTGCCAGCAGCCAAGGCCTAGACAGGGTTTGTGTTGTAGAGTGGAATCAGCCCCAGCATTTT. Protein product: CASSQGLDRVCVVEWNQPQHF.

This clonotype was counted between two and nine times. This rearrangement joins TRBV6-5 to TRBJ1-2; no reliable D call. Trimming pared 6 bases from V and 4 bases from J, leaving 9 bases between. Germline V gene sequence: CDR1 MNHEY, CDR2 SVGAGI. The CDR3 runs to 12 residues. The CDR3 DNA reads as TGTGCCAGCAGCCCCCTGGGCTATGGCTACACCTTC. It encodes CASSPLGYGYTF.

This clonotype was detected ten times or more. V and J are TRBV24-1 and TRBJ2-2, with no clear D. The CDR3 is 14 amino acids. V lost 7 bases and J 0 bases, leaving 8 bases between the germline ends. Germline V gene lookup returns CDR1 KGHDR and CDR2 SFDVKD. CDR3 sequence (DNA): TGTGCCACCAGCAGGAAGACGAACACCGGGGAGCTGTTTTTT. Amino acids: CATSRKTNTGELFF.

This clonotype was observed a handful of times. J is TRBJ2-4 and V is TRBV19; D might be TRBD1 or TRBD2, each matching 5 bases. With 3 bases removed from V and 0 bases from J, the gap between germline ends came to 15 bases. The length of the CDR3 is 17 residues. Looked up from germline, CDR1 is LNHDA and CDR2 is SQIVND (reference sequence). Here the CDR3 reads CASSIVGTNVAKNIQYF. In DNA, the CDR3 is TGTGCCAGTAGTATCGTCGGGACCAACGTAGCCAAAAACATTCAGTACTTC.

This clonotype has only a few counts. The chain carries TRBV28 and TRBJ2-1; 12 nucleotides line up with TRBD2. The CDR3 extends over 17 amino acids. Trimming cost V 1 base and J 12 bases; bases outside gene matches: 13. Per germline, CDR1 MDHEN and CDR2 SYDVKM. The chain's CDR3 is CASSLSVTSGGPSTQFF. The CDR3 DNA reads TGTGCCAGCAGTTTATCTGTGACTAGCGGGGGACCTTCTACGCAGTTCTTC. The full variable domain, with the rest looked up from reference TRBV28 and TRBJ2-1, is DVKVTQSSRYLVKRTGEKVFLECVQDMDHENMFWYRQDPGLGLRLIYFSYDVKMKEKGDIPEGYSVSREKKERFSLILESASTNQTSMYLCASSLSVTSGGPSTQFFGPGTRLTVL.

The CDR3 DNA reads TGTGCCAGCAGCGCCAGAAGGGACTTCGCCTCCTACGAGCAGTACTTC. Its protein is CASSARRDFASYEQYF. The J gene is TRBJ2-7, the V gene TRBV9, with D possibly being TRBD2 (6 bases). Germline values: CDR1 SGDLS, CDR2 YYNGEE. This CDR3 contains 16 residues. V was shortened by 3 bases and J by 0 bases, with 16 bases between the two germline ends.

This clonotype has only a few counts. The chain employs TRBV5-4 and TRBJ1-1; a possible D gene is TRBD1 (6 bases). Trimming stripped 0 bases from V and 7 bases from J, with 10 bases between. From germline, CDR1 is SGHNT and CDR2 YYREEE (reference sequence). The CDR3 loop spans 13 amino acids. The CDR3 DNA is TGTGCCAGCAGCTTGGCGGGGGCCGGTGAAGCTTTCTTT. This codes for CASSLAGAGEAFF. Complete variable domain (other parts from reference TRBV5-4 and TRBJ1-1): ETGVTQSPTHLIKTRGQQVTLRCSSQSGHNTVSWYQQALGQGPQFIFQYYREEENGRGNFPPRFSGLQFPNYSSELNVNALELDDSALYLCASSLAGAGEAFFGQGTRLTVV.

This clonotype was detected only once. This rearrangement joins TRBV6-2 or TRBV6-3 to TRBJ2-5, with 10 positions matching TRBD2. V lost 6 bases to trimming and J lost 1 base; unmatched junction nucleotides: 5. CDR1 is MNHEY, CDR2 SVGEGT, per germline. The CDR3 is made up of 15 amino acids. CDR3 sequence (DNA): TGTGCCAGCAGATTTAGCGGGGGGACCCAAGAGACCCAGTACTTC. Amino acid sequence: CASRFSGGTQETQYF.

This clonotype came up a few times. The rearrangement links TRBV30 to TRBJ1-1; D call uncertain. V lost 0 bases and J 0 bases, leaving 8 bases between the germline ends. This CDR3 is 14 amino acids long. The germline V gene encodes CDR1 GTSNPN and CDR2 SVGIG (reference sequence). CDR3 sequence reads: CAWSVSFMNTEAFF. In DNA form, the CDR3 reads TGTGCCTGGAGTGTTTCTTTCATGAACACTGAAGCTTTCTTT. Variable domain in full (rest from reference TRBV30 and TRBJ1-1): SQTIHQWPATLVQPVGSPLSLECTVEGTSNPNLYWYRQAAGRGLQLLFYSVGIGQISSEVPQNLSASRPQDRQFILSSKKLLLSDSGFYLCAWSVSFMNTEAFFGQGTRLTVV.

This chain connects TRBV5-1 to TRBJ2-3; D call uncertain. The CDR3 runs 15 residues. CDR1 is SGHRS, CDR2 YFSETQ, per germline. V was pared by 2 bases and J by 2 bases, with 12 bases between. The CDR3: CASSFRGRNTDTQYF. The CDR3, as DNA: TGCGCCAGCAGCTTTCGAGGACGGAACACAGATACGCAGTATTTT.

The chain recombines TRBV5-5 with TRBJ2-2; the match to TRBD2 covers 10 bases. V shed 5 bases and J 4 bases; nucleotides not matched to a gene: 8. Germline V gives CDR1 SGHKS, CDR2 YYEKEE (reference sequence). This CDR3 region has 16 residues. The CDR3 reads CASSLGSGGITGELFF. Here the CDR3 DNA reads TGTGCCAGCAGTCTGGGTAGCGGGGGGATCACCGGGGAGCTGTTTTTT.